The rows below give T cell receptor beta chains drawn from one sample of a study of cytomegalovirus exposure and HLA in healthy donors. TCRdb keeps only in-frame clones here, not all; method: immunoSEQ multiplex PCR. The sample contains around 130,000 clones, around 77% of which appear only once. Sequencing was performed on PBMCs. Receptors originate from a woman aged 55 to 70 in good health and CMV-seronegative. Both conserved end residues are part of each CDR3. The order of the fields is J gene, clone size, D gene, V gene, CDR3 DNA, CDR3 protein. The D gene is left open where the match is weak. Size is stated for part of the rows, as once, few or many counts, or as a class when the clone is expanded.

TRBJ1-4 | few | . | TRBV4-1 | TGCGCCAGCAGCCAAGATAACGGACTTGTTGAAAAACTGTTTTTT | CASSQDNGLVEKLFF
TRBJ2-5 | . | . | TRBV7-9 | TGTGCCAGCAGCCCCCGGGAGAACCAAGAGACCCAGTACTTC | CASSPRENQETQYF
TRBJ1-4 | . | TRBD1 | TRBV27 | TGTGCCAGCAGTTTATCTCCGACAGGGTGGTTGAATGAAAAACTGTTTTTT | CASSLSPTGWLNEKLFF
TRBJ2-5 | . | TRBD1 | TRBV18 | TGTGCCAGCTCACCTGGACAGGGGGTTGAGACCCAGTACTTC | CASSPGQGVETQYF
TRBJ1-1 | . | . | TRBV5-5 | TGTGCCAGCAGCCCAATTTGGGAGGCTGAAGCTTTCTTT | CASSPIWEAEAFF
TRBJ1-5 | . | . | TRBV6-5 | TGTGCCACCCGGGTTTCGGGCAATCAGCCCCAGCATTTT | CATRVSGNQPQHF
TRBJ2-2 | . | TRBD2 | TRBV19 | TGTGCCAGTAGTAGCGGGGGGGACGGAACCGGGGAGCTGTTTTTT | CASSSGGDGTGELFF
TRBJ1-1 | . | . | TRBV19 | TGTGCCAGTAAGTTGCAGGGTTGGGACACTGAAGCTTTCTTT | CASKLQGWDTEAFF
TRBJ1-2 | . | TRBD1 | TRBV7-2 | TGTGCCAGCAGCTCCCGGGACAGCCGTTATATTGAAGGTGGTGGCTACACCTTC | CASSSRDSRYIEGGGYTF
TRBJ2-1 | . | . | TRBV27 | TGTGCCAGCAGTACAACCCGGGGAGTACCCAACAATGAGCAGTTCTTC | CASSTTRGVPNNEQFF
TRBJ2-7 | . | . | TRBV19 | TGTGCCAGTAGTTTGCCAGGGACCTACGAGCAGTACTTC | CASSLPGTYEQYF
TRBJ1-4 | once | . | TRBV5-1 | TGCGCCAGCGGCCCGAGTAGCGTTAATGAAAAACTGTTTTTT | CASGPSSVNEKLFF
TRBJ2-5 | . | . | TRBV11-2 | TGTGCCAGCAGCTTAGATCTGCGGTTGGAGACCCAGTACTTC | CASSLDLRLETQYF
TRBJ1-5 | . | TRBD1 | TRBV28 | TGTGCCAGCAGTTTACCCCCCCCCACAGGGGTTAAGCCCCAGCATTTT | CASSLPPPTGVKPQHF
TRBJ1-2 | . | TRBD1 | TRBV19 | TGTGCCAGTAGTCGTTTCGGGACAGGGGTTTTTGGCTACACCTTC | CASSRFGTGVFGYTF
TRBJ2-7 | . | . | TRBV28 | TGTGCCAGCACCAACCCGACTGATCCCTACGAGCAGTACTTC | CASTNPTDPYEQYF
TRBJ1-2 | . | . | TRBV5-1 | TGCGCCAGCAGTCTGGGGCGCAGGGATGTTGGCTACACCTTC | CASSLGRRDVGYTF
TRBJ1-1 | . | . | TRBV7-2 | TGTGCCAGCAGCTTAGCGCTAGGGGTAAGGCTCGGAGCTTTCTTT | CASSLALGVRLGAFF
TRBJ2-1 | . | TRBD2 | TRBV7-3 | TGTGCCAGCAGCTTAAAAAAAGCGGGAAACAATGAGCAGTTCTTC | CASSLKKAGNNEQFF
TRBJ2-7 | . | . | TRBV18 | TGTGCCAGCTCACCAGCGGGGATGACCTACGAGCAGTACTTC | CASSPAGMTYEQYF
TRBJ2-7 | . | . | TRBV2 | TGTGCCAGCCGTGCCAGCTCCTACGAGCAGTACTTC | CASRASSYEQYF
TRBJ1-2 | . | . | TRBV7-2 | TGTGCCAGCAGCCGTACCGGGACATCTAACTATGGCTACACCTTC | CASSRTGTSNYGYTF
TRBJ2-2 | . | . | TRBV7-6 | TGTGCCAGCAGCTTAGTTTGGAGGGGTAAAAGTCGAGCCCTAAACACCGGGGAGCTGTTTTTT | CASSLVWRGKSRALNTGELFF
TRBJ2-3 | . | TRBD2 | TRBV6-5 | TGTGCCAGCGGGGATGGGCGGGGGGGCACAGATACGCAGTATTTT | CASGDGRGGTDTQYF
TRBJ2-1 | once | TRBD2 | TRBV28 | TGTGCCAGCATGGGACTAGCGGGGAGGGCCTACAATGAGCAGTTCTTC | CASMGLAGRAYNEQFF
TRBJ1-2 | . | TRBD1 | TRBV5-6 | TGTGCCAGCAGCAGGGACAGTCCAAACTATGGCTACACCTTC | CASSRDSPNYGYTF
TRBJ2-1 | . | . | TRBV27 | TGTGCCAGCAGTGGCGGATACAATGAGCAGTTCTTC | CASSGGYNEQFF
TRBJ1-4 | . | TRBD1 | TRBV19 | TGTGCCAGTAGCCCCCCCGGGACAGGGGGGGAAAAACTGTTTTTT | CASSPPGTGGEKLFF
TRBJ2-7 | . | . | TRBV27 | TGTGCCAGCAGTTGGGCGGGGAAAGGGTACGAGCAGTACTTC | CASSWAGKGYEQYF
TRBJ2-3 | . | TRBD2 | TRBV7-6 | TGTGCCAGCAGCTTAGGGACTAGCGGATTCCGCGCAGATACGCAGTATTTT | CASSLGTSGFRADTQYF
TRBJ1-1 | . | . | TRBV5-1 | TGCGCCAGCAGCCCATCGGGGAGGGTGAACACTGAAGCTTTCTTT | CASSPSGRVNTEAFF
TRBJ2-2 | . | TRBD2 | TRBV11-3 | TGTGCCAGCAGCTCCGCCCTAGCGGGAGACACCGGGGAGCTGTTTTTT | CASSSALAGDTGELFF
TRBJ2-1 | . | TRBD2 | TRBV10-1 | TGCGCCAGCAGTAGTAGCGGGAGGCCGCGGCAGTTCTTC | CASSSSGRPRQFF
TRBJ2-3 | . | . | TRBV28 | TGTGCCAGCTGGAGCCCAGGGGGGACAGATACGCAGTATTTT | CASWSPGGTDTQYF
TRBJ2-7 | . | TRBD1 | TRBV19 | TGTGCCAGTAGTATCGATAAGGGGGCTACCAGCTCCTACGAGCAGTACTTC | CASSIDKGATSSYEQYF
TRBJ2-1 | . | TRBD2 | TRBV2 | TGTGCCAGCAGTGGGAAGGCGGGGGGGAAAAATGAGCAGTTCTTC | CASSGKAGGKNEQFF
TRBJ2-7 | . | . | TRBV2 | TGTGCCAGCAGTGACAGGAGGAGCTCCTACGAGCAGTACTTC | CASSDRRSSYEQYF
TRBJ1-1 | . | . | TRBV5-1 | TGCGCCAGCAGCTCGGGGGTCCCCGGACGCACTGAAGCTTTCTTT | CASSSGVPGRTEAFF
TRBJ1-1 | . | TRBD1 | TRBV30 | TGTGCCTGGAGTCCCTCGACAGGGGCGGCTTTCTTT | CAWSPSTGAAFF
TRBJ2-1 | . | TRBD2 | TRBV7-9 | TGTGCCAGCAGCTTACTAGCGGGAGGGAGGGGTGAGCAGTTCTTC | CASSLLAGGRGEQFF